A selection of T cell receptor beta chains follows, all from one sample in a study of T cells in localized non-small cell lung cancer. TCRdb's copy holds only in-frame clones and misses some; the assay was immunoSEQ multiplex PCR. The sample contains 50,000 to 55,000 clones, around 84% of which appear only once. Specimen: PBMCs, collected before any cancer treatment. These TCRs come from a female donor with stage II lung adenocarcinoma. CDR3s include the opening cysteine and the closing phenylalanine or tryptophan. A D gene is named only where the DNA matches it firmly. Not all rows give a size; the values are once, few, many and, for expanded clones, a class.

j_gene: TRBJ1-1; d_gene: TRBD1; v_gene: TRBV6-1; abundance: -; CDR3aa: CASSNGQGHTEAFF; CDR3nt: TGTGCCAGCAGTAATGGACAGGGTCACACTGAAGCTTTCTTT
j_gene: TRBJ1-5; d_gene: -; v_gene: TRBV25-1; abundance: -; CDR3aa: CASSGRSDQPQHF; CDR3nt: TGTGCCAGCAGTGGTAGATCTGATCAGCCCCAGCATTTT
j_gene: TRBJ2-5; d_gene: -; v_gene: TRBV10-1; abundance: -; CDR3aa: CASSEGFRETQYF; CDR3nt: TGCGCCAGCAGTGAGGGGTTTAGGGAGACCCAGTACTTC
j_gene: TRBJ2-1; d_gene: -; v_gene: TRBV4-1; abundance: -; CDR3aa: CASSQGGLEQFF; CDR3nt: TGCGCCAGCAGCCAAGGGGGCTTGGAGCAGTTCTTC
j_gene: TRBJ2-5; d_gene: TRBD2; v_gene: TRBV18; abundance: -; CDR3aa: CASASGVQETQYF; CDR3nt: TGTGCCAGCGCGAGCGGGGTTCAAGAGACCCAGTACTTC
j_gene: TRBJ1-2; d_gene: -; v_gene: TRBV7-9; abundance: -; CDR3aa: CASSLEALGYGYTF; CDR3nt: TGTGCCAGCAGCTTAGAGGCCCTTGGGTATGGCTACACCTTC
j_gene: TRBJ2-7; d_gene: TRBD1; v_gene: TRBV27; abundance: -; CDR3aa: CASSGLDRVLYEQYF; CDR3nt: TGTGCCAGCAGTGGGCTGGACAGGGTGCTCTACGAGCAGTACTTC
j_gene: TRBJ2-5; d_gene: -; v_gene: TRBV7-6; abundance: -; CDR3aa: CASTPGGETQYF; CDR3nt: TGTGCCAGCACCCCCGGGGGTGAGACCCAGTACTTC
j_gene: TRBJ2-5; d_gene: -; v_gene: TRBV18; abundance: once; CDR3aa: CASSPNPDIQETQYF; CDR3nt: TGTGCCAGCTCACCAAACCCCGATATCCAAGAGACCCAGTACTTC
j_gene: TRBJ2-7; d_gene: TRBD1; v_gene: TRBV6-5; abundance: -; CDR3aa: CASRTSGGEQYF; CDR3nt: TGTGCCAGCAGGACCTCAGGGGGCGAGCAGTACTTC
j_gene: TRBJ2-1; d_gene: TRBD1; v_gene: TRBV19; abundance: -; CDR3aa: CASSIVRDRELFF; CDR3nt: TGTGCCAGTAGTATAGTCCGGGACAGGGAACTGTTCTTC
j_gene: TRBJ2-1; d_gene: TRBD1; v_gene: TRBV10-1; abundance: -; CDR3aa: CASSESRAAGTEFF; CDR3nt: TGCGCCAGCAGTGAGTCGAGGGCGGCAGGGACAGAGTTCTTC
j_gene: TRBJ2-3; d_gene: TRBD2; v_gene: TRBV19; abundance: -; CDR3aa: CAISTSGDTDTQYF; CDR3nt: TGTGCCATATCGACTAGCGGGGACACAGATACGCAGTATTTT
j_gene: TRBJ2-5; d_gene: -; v_gene: TRBV5-4; abundance: -; CDR3aa: CASSPPGREETQYF; CDR3nt: TGTGCCAGCAGCCCCCCCGGCAGGGAAGAGACCCAGTACTTC
j_gene: TRBJ1-1; d_gene: TRBD1; v_gene: TRBV29-1; abundance: -; CDR3aa: CSVEVSGQAWNTEAFF; CDR3nt: TGCAGCGTTGAAGTATCAGGACAGGCATGGAACACTGAAGCTTTCTTT
j_gene: TRBJ2-1; d_gene: TRBD2; v_gene: TRBV6-1; abundance: -; CDR3aa: CASSEQLAGGFF; CDR3nt: TGTGCCAGCAGTGAACAACTAGCGGGGGGGTTCTTC
j_gene: TRBJ1-2; d_gene: -; v_gene: TRBV6-1; abundance: -; CDR3aa: CASIAGTIYGYTF; CDR3nt: TGTGCCAGCATAGCAGGGACCATCTATGGCTACACCTTC
j_gene: TRBJ2-6; d_gene: TRBD2; v_gene: TRBV19; abundance: -; CDR3aa: CASSIDRGAGANVLTF; CDR3nt: TGTGCCAGTAGTATAGACCGGGGGGCTGGGGCCAACGTCCTGACTTTC
j_gene: TRBJ2-3; d_gene: -; v_gene: TRBV4-1; abundance: -; CDR3aa: CASSQGSGGSDTQYF; CDR3nt: TGCGCCAGCAGCCAAGGTAGCGGAGGCTCTGATACGCAGTATTTT
j_gene: TRBJ1-6; d_gene: -; v_gene: TRBV6-5; abundance: -; CDR3aa: CASRVSGTRLPRLHF; CDR3nt: TGTGCCAGCAGGGTGTCCGGGACAAGGCTCCCTCGCCTCCACTTT
j_gene: TRBJ2-5; d_gene: -; v_gene: TRBV10-3; abundance: -; CDR3aa: CAITAQAAGTQYF; CDR3nt: TGTGCCATCACGGCGCAGGCCGCAGGGACCCAGTACTTC
j_gene: TRBJ2-1; d_gene: TRBD1; v_gene: TRBV27; abundance: -; CDR3aa: CASSFLGQGRNEQFF; CDR3nt: TGTGCCAGCAGTTTCTTGGGACAGGGGCGGAATGAGCAGTTCTTC
j_gene: TRBJ1-2; d_gene: TRBD1; v_gene: TRBV7-2; abundance: -; CDR3aa: CASSFGTGNYGYTF; CDR3nt: TGTGCCAGCAGCTTCGGGACAGGGAACTATGGCTACACCTTC
j_gene: TRBJ2-6; d_gene: TRBD2; v_gene: TRBV19; abundance: -; CDR3aa: CAGGGFTGSGANVLTF; CDR3nt: TGTGCCGGGGGGGGTTTTACGGGCTCTGGGGCCAACGTCCTGACTTTC
j_gene: TRBJ2-1; d_gene: TRBD2; v_gene: TRBV2; abundance: -; CDR3aa: CASRGLAGSYNEQFF; CDR3nt: TGTGCCAGCAGGGGACTAGCGGGGTCCTACAATGAGCAGTTCTTC
j_gene: TRBJ2-1; d_gene: -; v_gene: TRBV29-1; abundance: once; CDR3aa: CSVRGGDYNEQFF; CDR3nt: TGCAGCGTTCGAGGGGGGGACTACAATGAGCAGTTCTTC
j_gene: TRBJ2-3; d_gene: TRBD1; v_gene: TRBV11-3; abundance: -; CDR3aa: CASSLDRGTDTQYF; CDR3nt: TGTGCCAGCAGCTTGGACAGGGGTACAGATACGCAGTATTTT
j_gene: TRBJ1-2; d_gene: TRBD1; v_gene: TRBV5-1; abundance: -; CDR3aa: CASSVDRHGYTF; CDR3nt: TGCGCCAGCAGCGTGGACAGGCATGGCTACACCTTC
j_gene: TRBJ1-5; d_gene: -; v_gene: TRBV6-6; abundance: -; CDR3aa: CASTSGTRSQPQHF; CDR3nt: TGTGCCAGCACCTCGGGGACCAGGAGTCAGCCCCAGCATTTT
j_gene: TRBJ2-6; d_gene: -; v_gene: TRBV19; abundance: -; CDR3aa: CASSIDVRGAGANVLTF; CDR3nt: TGTGCCAGTAGTATAGATGTAAGGGGAGCTGGGGCCAACGTCCTGACTTTC
j_gene: TRBJ1-1; d_gene: -; v_gene: TRBV5-4; abundance: once; CDR3aa: CASSLGPANTEAFF; CDR3nt: TGTGCCAGCAGCTTGGGGCCAGCGAACACTGAAGCTTTCTTT
j_gene: TRBJ1-1; d_gene: TRBD1; v_gene: TRBV30; abundance: -; CDR3aa: CAWSPGGRDTEAFF; CDR3nt: TGTGCCTGGAGCCCAGGGGGAAGGGACACTGAAGCTTTCTTT
j_gene: TRBJ2-4; d_gene: -; v_gene: TRBV6-1; abundance: -; CDR3aa: CASSTISQGNNIQYF; CDR3nt: TGTGCCAGCAGTACCATATCTCAGGGGAATAACATTCAGTACTTC
j_gene: TRBJ2-7; d_gene: -; v_gene: TRBV18; abundance: -; CDR3aa: CASSPPSAYEQYF; CDR3nt: TGTGCCAGCTCACCACCGTCCGCGTACGAGCAGTACTTC
j_gene: TRBJ2-5; d_gene: -; v_gene: TRBV6-5; abundance: -; CDR3aa: CASSSEPGTETQYF; CDR3nt: TGTGCCAGCAGTTCGGAACCTGGCACAGAGACCCAGTACTTC
j_gene: TRBJ1-4; d_gene: -; v_gene: TRBV4-1; abundance: -; CDR3aa: CASSGGNEKLFF; CDR3nt: TGCGCCAGCAGCGGGGGGAATGAAAAACTGTTTTTT
j_gene: TRBJ1-2; d_gene: TRBD1; v_gene: TRBV2; abundance: -; CDR3aa: CASSLDRGLYGYTF; CDR3nt: TGTGCCAGCAGTTTGGACAGGGGGCTTTATGGCTACACCTTC
j_gene: TRBJ1-1; d_gene: -; v_gene: TRBV27; abundance: few; CDR3aa: CASSRTAGGVIAEAFF; CDR3nt: TGTGCCAGCAGTCGTACCGCTGGGGGGGTTATAGCTGAAGCTTTCTTT
j_gene: TRBJ1-6; d_gene: -; v_gene: TRBV27; abundance: -; CDR3aa: CASSLERDLSPLHF; CDR3nt: TGTGCCAGCAGTTTAGAGAGGGACCTTTCACCCCTCCACTTT
j_gene: TRBJ1-4; d_gene: TRBD1; v_gene: TRBV19; abundance: once; CDR3aa: CASRTGISEKLFF; CDR3nt: TGTGCCAGTCGGACAGGGATTAGTGAAAAACTGTTTTTT
j_gene: TRBJ2-1; d_gene: TRBD2; v_gene: TRBV19; abundance: -; CDR3aa: CASIPPGGSYNEQFF; CDR3nt: TGTGCCAGTATACCCCCCGGGGGGTCCTACAATGAGCAGTTCTTC
j_gene: TRBJ1-2; d_gene: -; v_gene: TRBV14; abundance: -; CDR3aa: CASSPGPSGYTF; CDR3nt: TGTGCCAGCAGCCCCGGACCGTCTGGCTACACCTTC
j_gene: TRBJ2-3; d_gene: TRBD1; v_gene: TRBV19; abundance: -; CDR3aa: CASSKGASPTDTQYF; CDR3nt: TGTGCCAGTAGTAAGGGGGCGAGTCCAACAGATACGCAGTATTTT
j_gene: TRBJ1-2; d_gene: -; v_gene: TRBV5-1; abundance: -; CDR3aa: CASSLGGESLYGYTF; CDR3nt: TGCGCCAGCAGCTTAGGGGGAGAGTCCCTATATGGCTACACCTTC
j_gene: TRBJ2-5; d_gene: -; v_gene: TRBV2; abundance: once; CDR3aa: CASSVNAVGSETQYF; CDR3nt: TGTGCCAGCAGTGTCAACGCAGTGGGGTCAGAGACCCAGTACTTC